The 26 T cell receptor beta chains below were found in one sample sequenced in a study of neurological immune-mediated disorders. TCRdb passed the 5' RACE reads through MiXCR, listing each CDR3 protein once. The data show 50,000 to 60,000 distinct CDR3 sequences, 16% seen once. Sequencing was carried out using PBMCs. The receptor source for this set is a man in his sixties in good health.

This clonotype was picked up many times. The chain has TRBV5-1 and TRBJ1-1, with D possibly matching TRBD1 (6 bases). Germline CDR1 reads SGHRS; CDR2 reads YFSETQ. CDR3 length: 14 amino acids. V dropped 2 bases and J dropped 4 bases, with 12 bases sitting between them. CDR3 bases: TGCGCCAGCAGCTTTCACAGGGAGGGCACTGAAGCTTTCTTT. As protein: CASSFHREGTEAFF. Looking up the rest from reference TRBV5-1 and TRBJ1-1 gives the full variable domain: KAGVTQTPRYLIKTRGQQVTLSCSPISGHRSVSWYQQTPGQGLQFLFEYFSETQRNKGNFPGRFSGRQFSNSRSEMNVSTLELGDSALYLCASSFHREGTEAFFGQGTRLTVV.

This clonotype occurred many times. The rearrangement uses TRBV12-3 or TRBV12-4 and TRBJ2-6; TRBD1 agrees at 7 bases. This CDR3 spans 18 amino acids. V gave up 6 bases and J gave up 0 bases; unmatched junction bases: 11. The CDR3 protein is CASSFGSGGFSGANVLTF. As DNA, the CDR3 is TGTGCCAGCAGCTTCGGATCAGGGGGATTCTCTGGGGCCAACGTCCTGACTTTC.

The table lists this clonotype with many counts. The DNA of the CDR3 is TGCGCCAGCAGCTTCAGCTGGGCGGGGGACCAAATCTCCTACGAGCAGTACTTC. Its protein is CASSFSWAGDQISYEQYF. V usage is TRBV5-1 and J usage is TRBJ2-7, with 7 bases matching TRBD2. Germline loops: CDR1 SGHRS, CDR2 YFSETQ. The CDR3 runs to 18 residues. Losses at the gene ends were 2 bases for V and 0 bases for J; bases not matched to a gene: 14.

This clonotype was seen many times. The chain has TRBV6-6 and TRBJ2-7; 7 bases map to TRBD1. CDR3 size: 14 residues. Trimming at V came to 8 bases and at J to 6 bases, leaving 13 bases not matched to a gene. Germline CDR1 is MNHNY and CDR2 is SVGAGI (reference sequence). The CDR3 DNA reads TGTGCCAGCGAAGAGGGTAGGGGGCGGTCCGAGCAGTACTTC. This codes for CASEEGRGRSEQYF.

This clonotype was seen repeatedly, ten times or more. The chain carries TRBV5-1 and TRBJ1-1, with D perhaps matching TRBD1 (5 bases). Germline V gives CDR1 SGHRS, CDR2 YFSETQ. The V gene lost 0 bases and the J gene lost 1 base, with 13 bases spanning the gap. The length of the CDR3 is 16 residues. This chain's CDR3 is CASSLERGQRNTEAFF. The CDR3 DNA reads as TGCGCCAGCAGCTTGGAAAGGGGCCAACGGAACACTGAAGCTTTCTTT.

This clonotype was recorded at least ten times. The chain joins TRBV15 to TRBJ1-3; D not resolved. Looked up from germline, CDR1 is LNHNV and CDR2 is YYDKDF (reference sequence). The CDR3 covers 12 residues. The V gene lost 4 bases and the J gene lost 0 bases, with 1 base spanning the gap. CDR3 bases: TGTGCCACCAGCATCTCTGGAAACACCATATATTTT. Translated: CATSISGNTIYF.

Ten or more counts support this clonotype. This chain uses TRBV4-2 with TRBJ2-1; 9 positions match TRBD2. Germline CDR1 and CDR2: LGHNA and YNFKEQ. CDR3 length: 16 amino acids. Trimming at V came to 3 bases and at J to 3 bases, leaving 6 bases not matched to a gene. The CDR3 DNA follows: TGTGCCAGCAGCCATGCGACTAGCGGATACTACAATGAGCAGTTCTTC. It specifies CASSHATSGYYNEQFF.

The chain recombines TRBV3-1 with TRBJ1-5; 7 positions match TRBD1. CDR3 length: 14 amino acids. With 8 bases clipped from V and 4 bases from J, the junction kept 8 bases outside the gene matches. CDR1 and CDR2 from the germline V gene are LGHDT and YNNKEL (reference sequence). CDR3 sequence (DNA): TGTGCCAGCCAAGAGGGGGCGCGGAATCAGCCCCAGCATTTT. Amino acids: CASQEGARNQPQHF.

This clonotype was seen repeatedly, ten times or more. This chain uses TRBV9 with TRBJ1-3; D might be TRBD1 (5 bases). Trimming removed 2 bases from V and 2 bases from J, with 8 bases in between. There are 14 residues in the CDR3. CDR1 is SGDLS and CDR2 is YYNGEE in the germline V gene. The CDR3 DNA reads TGTGCCAGCAGCGTCGGGGGTACTGGAAACACCATATATTTT. Protein sequence: CASSVGGTGNTIYF.

The genes are TRBV4-1 and TRBJ2-2; maybe TRBD2 (5 bases). Trimming pared 7 bases from V and 6 bases from J, leaving 21 bases between. Per the germline V gene, CDR1 is MGHRA and CDR2 is YSYEKL. The CDR3 covers 16 residues. The CDR3 sequence: CASIREPELVAGELFF. DNA of the CDR3: TGCGCCAGCATCCGTGAGCCGGAACTAGTGGCCGGGGAGCTGTTTTTT.

This clonotype was counted at least ten times. The rearrangement links TRBV12-3 or TRBV12-4 to TRBJ2-3, with D possibly being TRBD1 (6 bases). Trimming cost V 6 bases and J 0 bases, with 16 bases left between them. This CDR3 region has 16 residues. CDR3 sequence reads: CASSPSRDISTDTQYF. Written as DNA, the CDR3 is TGTGCCAGCAGCCCCTCCCGGGACATTAGCACAGATACGCAGTATTTT.

This clonotype came up many times. The chain has TRBV28 and TRBJ1-4; 10 positions match TRBD1. V was clipped by 7 bases and J by 7 bases; unmatched bases: 9. The germline V gene has CDR1 MDHEN and CDR2 SYDVKM. This CDR3 is built from 15 residues. The CDR3 sequence: CASTTPGQGSEKLFF. CDR3 DNA sequence: TGTGCCAGCACCACCCCGGGACAGGGGAGTGAAAAACTGTTTTTT.

Many counts were recorded for this clonotype. The chain links TRBV6-2 or TRBV6-3 to TRBJ2-1, with 8 bases lining up with TRBD1. This CDR3 is 15 amino acids long. Germline values: CDR1 MNHEY, CDR2 SVGEGT. V was clipped by 2 bases and J by 0 bases; unmatched bases: 0. This CDR3 reads CASSYGTGSYNEQFF. The CDR3 nucleotides read TGTGCCAGCAGTTACGGGACAGGCTCCTACAATGAGCAGTTCTTC.

This clonotype has a count of ten or more. The rearrangement links TRBV12-5 to TRBJ1-1; possibly TRBD1 for D (5 bases). CDR3 length equals 20 residues. Germline V lookup: CDR1 LGHNT, CDR2 FRNRAP. V dropped 6 bases and J dropped 3 bases, with 32 bases sitting between them. CDR3 coding DNA: TGTGCTAGTGGCGAATATCAATGGGGCAGGAACCGCCAAAGAGACACTGAAGCTTTCTTT. Translated: CASGEYQWGRNRQRDTEAFF.

The chain links TRBV19 to TRBJ2-2; the D gene is possibly TRBD1 (6 bases). The V and J ends lost 3 bases and 0 bases respectively, with 11 bases between them. The CDR3 contains 16 residues. Germline V lookup: CDR1 LNHDA, CDR2 SQIVND (reference sequence). DNA for the CDR3: TGTGCCAGTAGTATTTACAGGGCCACGAACACCGGGGAGCTGTTTTTT. Protein: CASSIYRATNTGELFF.

This clonotype was detected only once. This could be a read error, since a much larger clone is one nucleotide away. This chain links TRBV5-1 with TRBJ2-1; D is unclear. The CDR3 length is 15 residues. CDR1 and CDR2 from the germline V gene are SGHRS and YFSETQ. V lost 0 bases and J lost 4, with 11 bases in between. DNA for the CDR3: TGCGCCAGCAGCTTGGCTACGATGAGTTACAATGAGCAGTTCTTC. This translates into CASSLATMSYNEQFF.

This clonotype was observed many times. The V gene is TRBV27, the J gene TRBJ2-5; TRBD1 is a possible D gene (7 bases). Germline assignment: CDR1 MNHEY and CDR2 SMNVEV (reference sequence). This CDR3 is 15 amino acids long. V lost 2 bases and J lost 4, with 14 bases in between. In DNA, the CDR3 is TGTGCCAGCAGTTTAGGGGGGACAGAGATAGAGACCCAGTACTTC. It yields the protein CASSLGGTEIETQYF.

This clonotype has a count of ten or more. The V and J genes are TRBV24-1 and TRBJ2-1; D might be TRBD2 (6 bases). Trimming cost V 6 bases and J 2 bases, with 16 bases left between them. CDR3 size: 16 residues. Germline V gene lookup returns CDR1 KGHDR and CDR2 SFDVKD. The CDR3, as DNA: TGTGCCACCAGTCCCTCGACGGGGGTGCCCTACAATGAGCAGTTCTTC. Residues: CATSPSTGVPYNEQFF.

The sample holds many counts of this clonotype. The chain couples TRBV28 to TRBJ2-3; tentatively, D is TRBD2 (5 bases). Germline CDR1 and CDR2: MDHEN and SYDVKM. This CDR3 comprises 11 residues. V was shortened by 3 bases and J by 8 bases, with 6 bases between the two germline ends. The CDR3 spells CASSFEGTQYF. The CDR3, as DNA: TGTGCCAGCAGTTTCGAGGGTACGCAGTATTTT. Together with reference TRBV28 and TRBJ2-3, the CDR3 gives the full variable domain: DVKVTQSSRYLVKRTGEKVFLECVQDMDHENMFWYRQDPGLGLRLIYFSYDVKMKEKGDIPEGYSVSREKKERFSLILESASTNQTSMYLCASSFEGTQYFGPGTRLTVL.

This clonotype was observed many times. The rearrangement links TRBV4-3 to TRBJ2-7; 11 bases fit TRBD2. V lost 1 base to trimming and J lost 3 bases; unmatched junction nucleotides: 2. Looked up from germline, CDR1 is LGHNA and CDR2 is YSLEER. The CDR3 has 15 residues. The CDR3 loop is CASSQGLAGGYEQYF. CDR3 nucleotides: TGCGCCAGCAGCCAAGGTCTAGCGGGGGGCTACGAGCAGTACTTC.

This clonotype was observed at least ten times. The V gene is TRBV7-2, the J gene TRBJ1-5; D is possibly TRBD1 (5 bases). With 2 bases removed from V and 8 bases from J, the gap between germline ends came to 25 bases. Germline-derived CDR1 and CDR2 are SGHTA and FQGNSA. CDR3 length: 18 residues. CDR3 coding DNA: TGTGCCAGCAGCTTAACCGACCGGGGAACCCTGGGGGTAAAGCCCCAGCATTTT. The encoded protein is CASSLTDRGTLGVKPQHF.

Notes on this clonotype: With a much larger clone just one base away, this may be a read error. The chain carries TRBV28 and TRBJ1-1; D remains unclear. Trimming took off 10 bases at V and 2 bases at J, with 23 bases between the two ends. There are 16 residues in the CDR3. Germline V gene lookup returns CDR1 MDHEN and CDR2 SYDVKM. The CDR3 region is CAISPPGWPRNTEAFF. CDR3 bases: TGTGCCATCAGCCCACCCGGATGGCCGCGTAACACTGAAGCTTTCTTT.

This clonotype has at least ten counts. This chain connects TRBV5-6 to TRBJ1-1, with D possibly matching TRBD1 (6 bases). The CDR3 is 11 residues long. The V and J ends lost 0 bases and 11 bases respectively, with 8 bases between them. Looked up from germline, CDR1 is SGHDT and CDR2 is YYEEEE. CDR3: CASSLEGGAFF. The CDR3 DNA reads as TGTGCCAGCAGCTTGGAGGGGGGGGCTTTCTTT.

This clonotype came up many times. This rearrangement joins TRBV7-2 to TRBJ2-7, with D perhaps TRBD2 (5 bases). Trimming shortened V by 1 base and J by 0 bases, and 10 bases separated the two germline ends. Germline CDR1 and CDR2: SGHTA and FQGNSA. This CDR3 is built from 15 residues. CDR3 nucleotides: TGTGCCAGCAGCTTAGTTGCTAGCCCCTCCTACGAGCAGTACTTC. This translates into CASSLVASPSYEQYF.

For this clonotype: A read error is possible here, since a much larger clone lies one base away. The genes are TRBV28 and TRBJ1-3; D gene ambiguous. The CDR3 spans 16 residues. Germline V gene lookup returns CDR1 MDHEN and CDR2 SYDVKM. Trimming pared 6 bases from V and 0 bases from J, leaving 15 bases between. The CDR3 reads CASSPAPQSSGNTIYF. The CDR3, as DNA: TGTGCCAGCAGCCCAGCCCCCCAGAGCTCTGGAAACACCATATATTTT.

This clonotype occurred many times. The chain has TRBV6-5 and TRBJ2-4; tentative D call: TRBD2 (6 bases). CDR1 and CDR2 (germline): MNHEY, SVGAGI. The CDR3 covers 15 residues. V was trimmed by 0 bases and J by 7 bases, leaving 13 bases between them. The CDR3: CASSYSPGVWNIQYF. DNA for the CDR3: TGTGCCAGCAGTTACTCTCCGGGAGTTTGGAACATTCAGTACTTC.